The entry below describes one TCR beta chain. The repertoire was sequenced with immunoSEQ multiplex PCR; TCRdb's copy has only in-frame clones and lacks some. The sample lists roughly 190,000 clones, approximately 91% seen once, with over 0.75% in the top ten. This CDR3 contains 13 residues. Trimming pared 4 bases from V and 10 bases from J, leaving 14 bases between. These data originate in a study of T cell responses to AZD1222 COVID-19 vaccine. The receptor's source is an adult in good health. V usage is TRBV12-3 or TRBV12-4 and J usage is TRBJ2-1, with D possibly matching TRBD2 (6 bases). The source was peripheral blood, collected on day 0 of AZD1222 vaccination. CDR3 coding DNA: TGTGCCAGCAGTTCCCTAACAAGCGGGGAGCAGTTCTTC. This translates into CASSSLTSGEQFF.